Listed below are T cell receptor beta chains from one sample, sequenced in a study of cytomegalovirus exposure and HLA in healthy donors. TCRdb keeps only in-frame clones here, not all; method: immunoSEQ multiplex PCR. This table holds some 200,000 clones, roughly three quarters found once. Specimen: PBMCs. The source of these receptors is a woman in her fifties or sixties in good health and CMV-seronegative. The CDR3 runs from the conserved cysteine through the conserved F or W. The D gene is left open where the match is weak. Where a row states a size, it is once, few, many or the class of an expanded clone; other rows omit it.

TRBD1	TRBV7-2	-	TRBJ2-7	TGTGCCAGCAGTCCCCGGGACAGGGTAGCTTCCGAGCAGTACTTC	CASSPRDRVASEQYF
TRBD1	TRBV18	-	TRBJ2-5	TGTGCCAGCTCCCTGGGACAGGGGGCCTCGGGCGGAGAGGAGACCCAGTACTTC	CASSLGQGASGGEETQYF
-	TRBV13	few	TRBJ2-7	TGTGCCAGCAGCTCGTACAGTGTTTCCTACGAGCAGTACTTC	CASSSYSVSYEQYF
-	TRBV4-3	-	TRBJ1-2	TGCGCCAGCAGCCAATCGAGGGCCTCGGCGGGCTATGGCTACACCTTC	CASSQSRASAGYGYTF
TRBD1	TRBV7-2	-	TRBJ2-4	TGTGCCAGCAGCTACAGGGGGCAGAACATTCAGTACTTC	CASSYRGQNIQYF
TRBD2	TRBV5-1	-	TRBJ2-4	TGCGCCAGCAGAGCGGGAGGAGGGGCCAAAAACATTCAGTACTTC	CASRAGGGAKNIQYF
-	TRBV18	-	TRBJ1-2	TGTGCCAGCTCACCGTCGGGGGGGGCCTATGGCTACACCTTC	CASSPSGGAYGYTF
TRBD1	TRBV6-5	-	TRBJ2-7	TGTGCCAGCAGTCCCACGGGACAGGGGCGCGAGCAGTACTTC	CASSPTGQGREQYF
-	TRBV28	-	TRBJ1-1	TGTGCCAGCAGTTTAGGGGGCGGACCGAACACTGAAGCTTTCTTT	CASSLGGGPNTEAFF
-	TRBV27	-	TRBJ2-1	TGTGCCAGCAGTTTATCGTTGGCTAATGAGCAGTTCTTC	CASSLSLANEQFF
-	TRBV29-1	few	TRBJ1-1	TGCAGCGTTGAAATGGGCAGGGAAAACACTGAAGCTTTCTTT	CSVEMGRENTEAFF
-	TRBV28	-	TRBJ1-5	TGTGCCAGCCGGTTGGTCGGCAATCAGCCCCAGCATTTT	CASRLVGNQPQHF
-	TRBV10-3	once	TRBJ2-5	TGTGCCATCAGCGGTGGGGGCGGAGAGACCCAGTACTTC	CAISGGGGETQYF
-	TRBV11-3	-	TRBJ2-5	TGTGCCAGCAGCTTAGCCGGGAACCCCCAAGAGACCCAGTACTTC	CASSLAGNPQETQYF
-	TRBV19	-	TRBJ1-1	TGTGCCAGTAGACAGGGCCCAACTGAAGCTTTCTTT	CASRQGPTEAFF
-	TRBV19	few	TRBJ1-2	TGTGCCAGTAGTTCTCCTGGACAGAACTATGGCTACACCTTC	CASSSPGQNYGYTF
TRBD1	TRBV29-1	-	TRBJ2-7	TGCAGCGTTGAAATAGAAGGACAGGGACGTAACGAGCAGTACTTC	CSVEIEGQGRNEQYF
-	TRBV7-9	-	TRBJ1-2	TGTTCCAGCAGCCGACAACAGAAGAACTATGGCTACACCTTC	CSSSRQQKNYGYTF
TRBD2	TRBV5-1	-	TRBJ2-2	TGCGCCAGCAGCTTCCAGACTAGCGGGCCCCGGGGCGGGGAGCTGTTTTTT	CASSFQTSGPRGGELFF
TRBD1	TRBV4-2	-	TRBJ1-5	TGTGCCAGCAGCCAAGAACTCCGGGACAGGTTGTATAGCAATCAGCCCCAGCATTTT	CASSQELRDRLYSNQPQHF
TRBD1	TRBV7-2	-	TRBJ2-5	TGTGCCAGCAGCGAACGGGGCACAGGGGGATGGGAGACCCAGTACTTC	CASSERGTGGWETQYF
-	TRBV7-2	-	TRBJ1-4	TGTGCCAGCAGACTCGGTTTATACGAAAAACTGTTTTTT	CASRLGLYEKLFF
-	TRBV6-5	-	TRBJ2-7	TGTGCCAGCAGTCGCGGACACTTCTACGAGCAGTACTTC	CASSRGHFYEQYF
-	TRBV5-1	-	TRBJ1-3	TGCGCCAGCAGCTTGGAAAAGCTCTCTGGAAACACCATATATTTT	CASSLEKLSGNTIYF
TRBD1	TRBV19	-	TRBJ2-7	TGTGCCAGTAGTATAGGAGGGACAGCCTACGAGCAGTACTTC	CASSIGGTAYEQYF
TRBD2	TRBV4-1	-	TRBJ2-7	TGCGCCAGCAGCCAAGCCGGGACTAGCGGTCGCGAGCAGTACTTC	CASSQAGTSGREQYF
-	TRBV1	-	TRBJ2-2	TGCACCAGCACCCAAACTAGCGGGAGTTTCACCGGGGAGCTGTTTTTT	CTSTQTSGSFTGELFF
TRBD2	TRBV6-1	-	TRBJ2-5	TGTGCCAGCAGTGCCGGACTAGCGGGGGGGATGAAGATTGGGACCCAGTACTTC	CASSAGLAGGMKIGTQYF
-	TRBV9	few	TRBJ2-5	TGTGCCAGCAGCGTAGTGGAGTTTCAAGAGACCCAGTACTTC	CASSVVEFQETQYF
TRBD2	TRBV25-1	-	TRBJ2-2	TGTGCCAGCAGTGAACCTAGCGGCTACACCGGGGAGCTGTTTTTT	CASSEPSGYTGELFF
-	TRBV7-9	-	TRBJ1-1	TGTGCCAGCAGCTTAATCTACGGGAACACTGAAGCTTTCTTT	CASSLIYGNTEAFF
TRBD1	TRBV9	-	TRBJ1-2	TGTGCCAGCAGCGTAGGGGTGACAGGGGGTGATGGCTACACCTTC	CASSVGVTGGDGYTF
TRBD1	TRBV2	-	TRBJ2-7	TGTGCCAGCATGGGGACAGGGCTCTACGAGCAGTACTTC	CASMGTGLYEQYF
-	TRBV30	-	TRBJ1-3	TGTGCCTGGAGCGGGGTGTCGGGAAACACCATATATTTT	CAWSGVSGNTIYF
-	TRBV18	-	TRBJ1-1	TGTGCCAGCTCACCAGGACAGCGGACGAACACTGAAGCTTTCTTT	CASSPGQRTNTEAFF
-	TRBV9	-	TRBJ1-6	TGTGCCAGCAGCGTAGGTCGAGATAATTCCCCCCTCCACTTT	CASSVGRDNSPLHF
-	TRBV28	-	TRBJ2-7	TGTGCCAGCAGTTCCCCTTACTACGAGCAGTACTTC	CASSSPYYEQYF
TRBD1	TRBV27	-	TRBJ2-2	TGTGCCAGCCGACTTCAGGGGGACACCTACGCGAACACCGGGGAGCTGTTTTTT	CASRLQGDTYANTGELFF
-	TRBV10-1	-	TRBJ1-3	TGCGCCAGCAGTGAGTCCCAGGGTGGCCGAAACACCATATATTTT	CASSESQGGRNTIYF
-	TRBV7-2	once	TRBJ1-5	TGTGCCAGCAGCGACCGAGGCGGGGGCAATCAGCCCCAGCATTTT	CASSDRGGGNQPQHF
-	TRBV6-5	once	TRBJ1-1	TGTGCCAGCAGTTACGGCCAGGGGAACACTGAAGCTTTCTTT	CASSYGQGNTEAFF
-	TRBV7-2	-	TRBJ2-5	TGTGCCAGCAGCTTAGTTCCCCGAACTGGAGAGACCCAGTACTTC	CASSLVPRTGETQYF
TRBD1	TRBV2	-	TRBJ2-7	TGTGCCAGCAGTGAAGTGGGGACAGGGATCTACGAGCAGTACTTC	CASSEVGTGIYEQYF
TRBD1	TRBV11-2	-	TRBJ1-4	TGTGCCAGCAGCTCCTCCGGGACAGATAATGAAAAACTGTTTTTT	CASSSSGTDNEKLFF
TRBD2	TRBV9	-	TRBJ2-7	TGTGCCAGCAGCGTACAGGGACTAGAGTACGAGCAGTACTTC	CASSVQGLEYEQYF
-	TRBV10-3	-	TRBJ1-2	TGTGCCATCAGTGAGTCTTTCGCCAGGGGCTATGGCTACACCTTC	CAISESFARGYGYTF
TRBD1	TRBV6-5	-	TRBJ2-7	TGTGCCAGCAGATCACAGGGGGCGGGCGAGCAGTACTTC	CASRSQGAGEQYF
-	TRBV5-1	few	TRBJ2-7	TGCGCCAGCCGCGAGGGTGGGCTGGTCTATAGGGAGCAGTACTTC	CASREGGLVYREQYF
TRBD2	TRBV10-3	few	TRBJ2-7	TGTGCCATCAGGCCTAGCGGGGTCAGGAGCTCCTACGAGCAGTACTTC	CAIRPSGVRSSYEQYF
TRBD1	TRBV4-1	many	TRBJ1-1	TGCGCCAGCAGCCCTATACTACAGGGGATGGGCACTGAAGCTTTCTTT	CASSPILQGMGTEAFF
TRBD2	TRBV9	-	TRBJ2-3	TGTGCCAGCAGCGGCGGGAGAAGCACAGATACGCAGTATTTT	CASSGGRSTDTQYF
-	TRBV18	-	TRBJ1-2	TGTGCCAGCTCACTAACCGGGACAAGGGGCACAAACTATGGCTACACCTTC	CASSLTGTRGTNYGYTF
TRBD1	TRBV7-9	-	TRBJ2-7	TGTGCCAGCAGCTGGGGACAGCCCGCCTACGAGCAGTACTTC	CASSWGQPAYEQYF
-	TRBV4-1	-	TRBJ2-7	TGCGCCAGCAGCCCCTCAGGCTTCGAGCCCTACGAGCAGTACTTC	CASSPSGFEPYEQYF
TRBD1	TRBV19	-	TRBJ2-2	TGTGCCAGTAGCCCAACGACAGGGGATACCGGGGAGCTGTTTTTT	CASSPTTGDTGELFF
TRBD1	TRBV7-3	-	TRBJ2-5	TGTGCCAGCAGCCCCGGGACAGGGGGACCCCAAGAGACCCAGTACTTC	CASSPGTGGPQETQYF
TRBD2	TRBV9	-	TRBJ2-1	TGTGCCAGCAGCGTAGTGGGTAGCGGGAAAGTCTCCTACAATGAGCAGTTCTTC	CASSVVGSGKVSYNEQFF
-	TRBV29-1	few	TRBJ2-2	TGCAGCGTCTTCATGGACAGGAACACCGGGGAGCTGTTTTTT	CSVFMDRNTGELFF
-	TRBV5-1	-	TRBJ2-1	TGCGCCAGCAGCTTGACCGGAGGTTCCATCAATGAGCAGTTCTTC	CASSLTGGSINEQFF
TRBD1	TRBV6-6	-	TRBJ1-3	TGTGCCAGCTTAAGGACAGGACCGAGAAACACCATATATTTT	CASLRTGPRNTIYF